This passage covers 17 T cell receptor beta chains from one sample sequenced in a study of blood T cell repertoires in COVID-19. Assay: immunoSEQ multiplex PCR; the TCRdb copy retains only in-frame clones and omits some. The repertoire holds roughly 290,000 clones, with more than 80% as singletons. The source material was peripheral blood. The receptors derive from a woman in her 30s with COVID-19, enrolled during active disease.

The chain recombines TRBV2 with TRBJ2-7, with TRBD2 as a possible D gene (6 bases). The V gene lost 1 base and the J gene lost 5 bases, with 12 bases spanning the gap. CDR1 SNHLY and CDR2 FYNNEI come from the germline V gene. This CDR3 contains 14 residues. The CDR3 coding sequence is TGTGCCAGCAGTGAAGACTGGGGGAGGAACGAGCAGTACTTC. Amino acids: CASSEDWGRNEQYF.

The chain is built from TRBV5-6 and TRBJ2-7; D not resolved. The CDR3 is made up of 12 amino acids. The germline CDR1 and CDR2 sequences are SGHDT and YYEEEE. Trimming took off 3 bases at V and 1 base at J, with 5 bases between the two ends. The CDR3 here is CASSSFSYEQYF. CDR3 nucleotide sequence: TGTGCCAGCAGCTCCTTTTCCTACGAGCAGTACTTC. Together with reference TRBV5-6 and TRBJ2-7, the CDR3 gives the full variable domain: DAGVTQSPTHLIKTRGQQVTLRCSPKSGHDTVSWYQQALGQGPQFIFQYYEEEERQRGNFPDRFSGHQFPNYSSELNVNALLLGDSALYLCASSSFSYEQYFGPGTRLTVT.

The chain combines TRBV2 with TRBJ1-1, with D hard to call. V dropped 6 bases and J dropped 1 base, with 15 bases sitting between them. Germline loops: CDR1 SNHLY, CDR2 FYNNEI. The CDR3 runs 15 residues. In DNA, the CDR3 is TGTGCCAGCAGAGCCCAAACCAACCGGAACACTGAAGCTTTCTTT. Translating gives CASRAQTNRNTEAFF.

The rearrangement joins TRBV27 to TRBJ2-7; 10 positions match TRBD2. This CDR3 contains 16 residues. Trimming took 4 bases from V and 2 from J; bases not matched to a gene: 8. Germline CDR1 reads MNHEY; CDR2 reads SMNVEV (reference sequence). The CDR3 DNA sequence: TGTGCCAGCAGTTCCCAAGGAGCGGGAGGGGCCTACGAGCAGTACTTC. As protein: CASSSQGAGGAYEQYF.

The chain recombines TRBV27 with TRBJ2-5, with D possibly matching TRBD1 (8 bases). The CDR3 runs 14 residues. Germline V CDR1 and CDR2: MNHEY, SMNVEV (reference sequence). Trimming cost V 5 bases and J 7 bases, with 17 bases left between them. In DNA form, the CDR3 reads TGTGCCAGCAGTATCACAGGGGGGGTAGGGACCCAGTACTTC. Protein sequence: CASSITGGVGTQYF.

The chain has TRBV5-5 and TRBJ1-4; 8 bases map to TRBD1. Per germline, CDR1 SGHKS and CDR2 YYEKEE (reference sequence). Trimming took 4 bases from V and 2 from J; bases not matched to a gene: 4. CDR3 length: 15 amino acids. Here the CDR3 reads CASSPTGVTNEKLFF. In DNA, the CDR3 is TGTGCCAGCAGCCCGACAGGGGTTACTAATGAAAAACTGTTTTTT.

This chain links TRBV5-1 with TRBJ1-1, with a weak D call TRBD1 (6 bases). From germline, CDR1 is SGHRS and CDR2 YFSETQ. The ends were cut back, 4 bases at V and 0 bases at J, with 22 bases in the middle. The CDR3 consists of 18 residues. CDR3 loop: CASSQRTAPINLNTEAFF. The CDR3 coding sequence is TGCGCCAGCAGCCAAAGGACAGCGCCGATAAACTTGAACACTGAAGCTTTCTTT.

The gene calls are TRBV19 and TRBJ1-1, with 9 bases matching TRBD1. Germline lookup yields CDR1 LNHDA and CDR2 SQIVND (reference sequence). The CDR3 consists of 15 residues. The J segment lost 7 bases and the V segment lost 7 bases, leaving 13 bases of the junction unmatched. The chain's CDR3 is CASIVTGTGLREAFF. The CDR3 DNA sequence: TGTGCCAGTATCGTTACCGGGACAGGGCTGCGTGAAGCTTTCTTT.

V is TRBV7-8 and J is TRBJ2-2; 11 nucleotides agree with TRBD2. The CDR3 sequence is 18 residues long. V lost 4 bases and J lost 0; bases outside the gene matches: 7. From germline, CDR1 is SGHVS and CDR2 FQNEAQ. CDR3: CASSSRPTSGANTGELFF. The CDR3 DNA reads as TGTGCCAGCAGCTCGCGGCCGACTAGCGGGGCGAACACCGGGGAGCTGTTTTTT. Variable domain in full (rest from reference TRBV7-8 and TRBJ2-2): GAGVSQSPRYKVAKRGQDVALRCDPISGHVSLFWYQQALGQGPEFLTYFQNEAQLDKSGLPSDRFFAERPEGSVSTLKIQRTQQEDSAVYLCASSSRPTSGANTGELFFGEGSRLTVL.

The chain's CDR3 is CASSLLFSGTNYGYTF. CDR3 nucleotides: TGTGCCAGCAGCTTGCTTTTTTCCGGGACAAACTATGGCTACACCTTC. The rearrangement uses TRBV7-9 and TRBJ1-2; weak D call: TRBD1 (6 bases). The CDR3 spans 16 residues. CDR1 and CDR2 from the germline V gene are SEHNR and FQNEAQ (reference sequence). V was shortened by 3 bases and J by 2 bases, with 16 bases between the two germline ends.

The chain couples TRBV5-1 to TRBJ1-5, with D possibly being TRBD1 (6 bases). CDR3 size: 13 residues. V was pared by 4 bases and J by 4 bases, with 9 bases between. From germline, CDR1 is SGHRS and CDR2 YFSETQ. The CDR3: CASSPGQNQPQHF. The CDR3 DNA is TGCGCCAGCAGCCCCGGACAGAATCAGCCCCAGCATTTT. Full variable domain (missing parts from reference TRBV5-1 and TRBJ1-5): KAGVTQTPRYLIKTRGQQVTLSCSPISGHRSVSWYQQTPGQGLQFLFEYFSETQRNKGNFPGRFSGRQFSNSRSEMNVSTLELGDSALYLCASSPGQNQPQHFGDGTRLSIL.

This chain links TRBV29-1 with TRBJ2-7, with D possibly matching TRBD2 (6 bases). The CDR3 extends over 11 amino acids. V lost 5 bases, J lost 6 bases, and 11 bases lay in between. The V gene's germline CDR1 is SQVTM and CDR2 ANQGSEA. Written as DNA, the CDR3 is TGCAGCGTTCTACGGAGGGGCGAGCAGTACTTC. Amino acid sequence: CSVLRRGEQYF.

V and J are TRBV27 and TRBJ1-3, with D maybe TRBD1 (6 bases). CDR1 is MNHEY, CDR2 SMNVEV, per germline (reference sequence). The V gene lost 11 bases and the J gene lost 0 bases, with 14 bases spanning the gap. The length of the CDR3 is 14 residues. CDR3 protein: CAEEGGSSGNTIYF. The CDR3 DNA reads as TGTGCCGAGGAGGGGGGGAGCTCTGGAAACACCATATATTTT.

The V and J genes are TRBV4-1 and TRBJ1-1; D is uncertain. The V end was cut by 0 bases, the J end by 3 bases, with 20 bases between. Per germline, CDR1 MGHRA and CDR2 YSYEKL. The CDR3 is 18 residues long. The CDR3 loop is CASSQDLYGLGGYTEAFF. The CDR3 DNA sequence: TGCGCCAGCAGCCAAGATCTTTACGGGCTAGGAGGGTACACTGAAGCTTTCTTT.

This rearrangement joins TRBV30 to TRBJ1-4; a weak D match, TRBD1 (6 bases). Germline V gene lookup returns CDR1 GTSNPN and CDR2 SVGIG (reference sequence). V was trimmed by 4 bases and J by 8 bases, leaving 14 bases between them. This CDR3 region has 13 residues. This chain's CDR3 is CAWNRVVKEKLFF. CDR3 in DNA: TGTGCCTGGAACAGGGTCGTGAAGGAAAAACTGTTTTTT.

This clone has just one count. This rearrangement joins TRBV12-3 or TRBV12-4 to TRBJ1-2; D ambiguous. This CDR3 is 12 amino acids long. With 2 bases removed from V and 8 bases from J, the gap between germline ends came to 9 bases. In DNA form, the CDR3 reads TGTGCCAGCAGTTTAAATCTAGGAGGCTACACCTTC. Translated, it gives CASSLNLGGYTF.

The chain recombines TRBV19 with TRBJ2-7; 9 positions match TRBD1. J gave up 4 bases and V 5 bases, and 6 bases lay outside the gene matches. The CDR3 has 14 residues. Per germline, CDR1 LNHDA and CDR2 SQIVND (reference sequence). CDR3 in amino acids: CASSPRQGEYEQYF. In nucleotides, the CDR3 is TGTGCCAGTAGTCCCAGACAGGGGGAGTACGAGCAGTACTTC.